This T cell receptor beta chain emerged from a study of blood T cell repertoires in COVID-19. There are 16 residues in the CDR3. CDR1 and CDR2 from the germline V gene are SGHDN and FVKESK. The junction had 9 bases not matched to a gene; V was cut back by 4 bases and J by 4 bases. Sequenced by immunoSEQ multiplex PCR; TCRdb stores in-frame clones only, minus some. The sample shows about 82,000 clones, roughly 86% of them seen only once. The V gene is TRBV14, the J gene TRBJ2-1; 8 bases fit TRBD2. Sequenced material: peripheral blood. The receptor was derived from a man aged 45 to 65 with active or convalescent COVID-19. CDR3 sequence: CASSPKISGGYNEQFF. CDR3 bases: TGTGCCAGCAGCCCCAAGATAAGCGGGGGATACAATGAGCAGTTCTTC.